This TCR beta chain was profiled in a study of blood T cell repertoires in COVID-19. Assay: immunoSEQ multiplex PCR; the TCRdb copy retains only in-frame clones and omits some. This sample carries some 260,000 clones, approximately 89% of them seen once, and the ten largest clones take roughly 10%. Deletions cut 2 bases from V and 1 base from J, with 11 bases between. Germline V lookup: CDR1 SGHAT, CDR2 FQNNGV. The CDR3 length is 16 residues. This TCR was sampled from a woman between 65 and 79 years old with COVID-19, enrolled during active disease. This chain joins TRBV11-2 and TRBJ2-2, with a tentative D call TRBD2 (5 bases). Input material: peripheral blood. In DNA, the CDR3 is TGTGCCAGCAGCTTATGGCTCACTAGGAACACCGGGGAGCTGTTTTTT. This codes for CASSLWLTRNTGELFF. The variable domain in full, with the rest retrieved from reference TRBV11-2 and TRBJ2-2, is EAGVAQSPRYKIIEKRQSVAFWCNPISGHATLYWYQQILGQGPKLLIQFQNNGVVDDSQLPKDRFSAERLKGVDSTLKIQPAKLEDSAVYLCASSLWLTRNTGELFFGEGSRLTVL.